This T cell receptor beta chain originates from a study of blood T cells in healthy people across ages. Study as a whole: Template switching captured about one barcoded beta molecule per two T cells.

Germline loops: CDR1 DFQATT, CDR2 SNEGSKA (reference sequence). CDR3 length: 14 amino acids. Trimming left V 0 bases short and J 7 bases short, with 16 bases between. Study-level results: Older age coincided with a roughly linear decline in TCR beta diversity per million T cells.

Aged roughly 6 to 100, donors were systemically healthy Caucasians from Russia. The authors extracted at least 6 micrograms of total RNA per sample. Note on this clonotype: Antigen specificity is unknown.

Primers used in a second PCR of roughly 6 to 11 cycles were a sample-barcoded 5' primer and a J-beta primer mix. TCRdb called the 5' RACE reads again in MiXCR, with one record for every CDR3 protein. The table includes about 1.5 million distinct CDR3 sequences, 42% detected once. The sequencing input was blood. This rearrangement joins TRBV20-1 to TRBJ2-7, with D possibly TRBD1 on 6 matching bases. This receptor was identified in a woman aged 18-29 years in good health. CDR3 loop: CSARDGGSYNEQYF. As DNA, the CDR3 is TGCAGTGCTAGAGATGGGGGCTCCTACAATGAGCAGTACTTC.